This T cell receptor (beta chain) was sequenced in a study of shared clonotypes between healthy human individuals. Findings and limits, study-wide: With few donors, the genetic and exposure-history diversity represented was limited.

This clone was seen once. The antigen remains unidentified. Sorted-subset replicate PCR reactions contained roughly 200 ng DNA, corresponding to around 30,000 T cell genomes. In the study's own analysis: Filtering differed for immunoSEQ, which gave only junction sequences without quality scores. Libraries were prepared by immunoSEQ multiplex PCR; TCRdb keeps only in-frame clonotypes and omits some of them. V, J and clone size are taken as reported in that table, and D and trimming were inferred from the DNA itself. The sample records millions of clones, around nine tenths being singletons. Per the germline V gene, CDR1 is MNHNS and CDR2 is SASEGT. The CDR3 is made up of 17 amino acids. V shed 4 bases, J shed 8 bases, and the junction held 14 bases outside the gene matches.

Sequenced input: naive CD4+ T cells sorted from blood. Subset reported: CD45RA+ positively selected. The chain has TRBV6-1 and TRBJ2-2, with 9 bases identical to TRBD1. The TCR sequence derives from a man between 18 and 29 years old in good health. The CDR3, as DNA: TGTGCCAGCAGTGCATGGGTGGGACAGGGCGGCACAGGGGAGCTGTTTTTT. Protein product: CASSAWVGQGGTGELFF.